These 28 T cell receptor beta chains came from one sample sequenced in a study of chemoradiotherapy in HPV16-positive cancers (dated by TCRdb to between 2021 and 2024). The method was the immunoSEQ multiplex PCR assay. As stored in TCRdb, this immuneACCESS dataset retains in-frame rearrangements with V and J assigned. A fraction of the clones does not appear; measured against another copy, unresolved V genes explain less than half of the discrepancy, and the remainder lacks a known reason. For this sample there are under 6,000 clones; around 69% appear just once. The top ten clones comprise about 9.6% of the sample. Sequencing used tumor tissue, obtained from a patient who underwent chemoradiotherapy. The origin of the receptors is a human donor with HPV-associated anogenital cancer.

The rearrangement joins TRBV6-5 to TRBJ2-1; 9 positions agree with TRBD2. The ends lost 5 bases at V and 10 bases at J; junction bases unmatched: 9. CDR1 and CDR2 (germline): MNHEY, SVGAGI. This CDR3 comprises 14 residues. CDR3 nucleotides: TGTGCCAGCAGTGCCCTAGCGGGACGCCAGGAGCAGTTCTTC. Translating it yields CASSALAGRQEQFF.

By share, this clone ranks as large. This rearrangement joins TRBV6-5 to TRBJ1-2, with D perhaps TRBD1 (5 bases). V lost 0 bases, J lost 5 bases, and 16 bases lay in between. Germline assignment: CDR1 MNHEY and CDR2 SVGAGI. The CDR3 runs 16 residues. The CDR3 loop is CASSYSLGGWLYGYTF. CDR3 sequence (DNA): TGTGCCAGCAGTTACTCCTTGGGGGGGTGGTTATATGGCTACACCTTC.

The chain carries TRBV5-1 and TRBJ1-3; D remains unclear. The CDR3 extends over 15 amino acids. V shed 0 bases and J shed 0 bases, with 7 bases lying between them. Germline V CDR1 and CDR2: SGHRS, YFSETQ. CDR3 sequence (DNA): TGCGCCAGCAGCTTGGCCCCATACTCTGGAAACACCATATATTTT. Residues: CASSLAPYSGNTIYF.

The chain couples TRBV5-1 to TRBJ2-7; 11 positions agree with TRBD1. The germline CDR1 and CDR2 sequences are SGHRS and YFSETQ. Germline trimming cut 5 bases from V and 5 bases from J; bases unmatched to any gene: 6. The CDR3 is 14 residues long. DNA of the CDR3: TGCGCCAGCAGAGTGAGGGACAGGGGGAACGAGCAGTACTTC. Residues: CASRVRDRGNEQYF.

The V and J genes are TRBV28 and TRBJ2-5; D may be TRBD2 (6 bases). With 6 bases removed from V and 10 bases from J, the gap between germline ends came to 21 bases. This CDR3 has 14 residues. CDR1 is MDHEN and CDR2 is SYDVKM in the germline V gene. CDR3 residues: CASSQSPRQGGQYF. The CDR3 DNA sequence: TGTGCCAGCAGCCAAAGCCCCCGGCAGGGAGGCCAGTACTTC. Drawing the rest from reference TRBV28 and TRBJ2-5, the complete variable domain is DVKVTQSSRYLVKRTGEKVFLECVQDMDHENMFWYRQDPGLGLRLIYFSYDVKMKEKGDIPEGYSVSREKKERFSLILESASTNQTSMYLCASSQSPRQGGQYFGPGTRLLVL.

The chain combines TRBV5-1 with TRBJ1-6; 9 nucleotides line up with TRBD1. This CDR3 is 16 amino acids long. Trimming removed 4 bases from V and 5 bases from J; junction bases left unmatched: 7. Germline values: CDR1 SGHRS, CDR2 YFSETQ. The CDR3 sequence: CASSATGGEHNSPLHF. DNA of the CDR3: TGCGCCAGCAGCGCCACAGGGGGCGAACATAATTCACCCCTCCACTTT.

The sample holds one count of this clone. The CDR3 reads CASSSSGANTGELFF. DNA for the CDR3: TGTGCCAGTAGCAGTAGCGGGGCAAACACCGGGGAGCTGTTTTTT. The rearrangement joins TRBV19 to TRBJ2-2, with TRBD2 matching 8 bases. CDR1 and CDR2 from the germline V gene are LNHDA and SQIVND (reference sequence). The V segment lost 6 bases and the J segment 2 bases; nucleotides outside the gene matches: 5. The CDR3 runs to 15 residues.

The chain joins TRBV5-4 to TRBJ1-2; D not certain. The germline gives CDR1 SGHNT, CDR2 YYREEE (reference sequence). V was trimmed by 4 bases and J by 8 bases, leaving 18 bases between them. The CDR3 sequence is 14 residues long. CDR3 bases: TGTGCCAGCAGCCTACAATCTTTCTTCCTCGGCTACACCTTC. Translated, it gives CASSLQSFFLGYTF.

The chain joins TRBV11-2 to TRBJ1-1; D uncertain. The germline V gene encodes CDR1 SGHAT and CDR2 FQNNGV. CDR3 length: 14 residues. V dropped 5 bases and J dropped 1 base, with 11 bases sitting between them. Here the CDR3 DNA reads TGTGCCAGCAGCCCCCCGGCAGGGAACACTGAAGCTTTCTTT. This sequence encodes CASSPPAGNTEAFF.

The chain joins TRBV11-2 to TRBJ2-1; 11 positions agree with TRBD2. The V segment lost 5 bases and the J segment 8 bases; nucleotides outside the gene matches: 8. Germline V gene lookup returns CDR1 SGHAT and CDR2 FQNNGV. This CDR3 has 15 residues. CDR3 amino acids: CASSLVAGGSYEQFF. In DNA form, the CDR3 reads TGTGCCAGCAGCCTAGTAGCGGGAGGGTCGTATGAGCAGTTCTTC.

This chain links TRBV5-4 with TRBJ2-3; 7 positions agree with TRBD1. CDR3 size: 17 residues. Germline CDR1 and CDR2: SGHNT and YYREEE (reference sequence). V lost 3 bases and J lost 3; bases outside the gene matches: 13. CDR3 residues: CASSSTPRGGSTDTQYF. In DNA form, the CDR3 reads TGTGCCAGCAGCTCCACTCCTCGAGGGGGCTCAACAGATACGCAGTATTTT. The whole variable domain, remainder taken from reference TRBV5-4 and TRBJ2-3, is ETGVTQSPTHLIKTRGQQVTLRCSSQSGHNTVSWYQQALGQGPQFIFQYYREEENGRGNFPPRFSGLQFPNYSSELNVNALELDDSALYLCASSSTPRGGSTDTQYFGPGTRLTVL.

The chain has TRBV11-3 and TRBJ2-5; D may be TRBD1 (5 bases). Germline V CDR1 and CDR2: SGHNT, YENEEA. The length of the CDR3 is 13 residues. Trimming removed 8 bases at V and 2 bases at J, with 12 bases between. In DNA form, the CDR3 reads TGTGCCAGCGGTAAGACAGAGCAAGAGACCCAGTACTTC. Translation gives CASGKTEQETQYF.

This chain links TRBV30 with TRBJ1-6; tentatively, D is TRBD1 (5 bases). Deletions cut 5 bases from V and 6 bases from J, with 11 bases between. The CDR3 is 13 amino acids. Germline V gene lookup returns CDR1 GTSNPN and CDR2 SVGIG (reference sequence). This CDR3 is CAWAYRFNSPLHF. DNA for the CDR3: TGTGCCTGGGCCTACAGGTTTAATTCACCCCTCCACTTT. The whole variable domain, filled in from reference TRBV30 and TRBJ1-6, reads SQTIHQWPATLVQPVGSPLSLECTVEGTSNPNLYWYRQAAGRGLQLLFYSVGIGQISSEVPQNLSASRPQDRQFILSSKKLLLSDSGFYLCAWAYRFNSPLHFGNGTRLTVT.

The CDR3 DNA follows: TGTGCCAGCCGCAGAACCGGACAGGGGCAAGAGCAGTACTTC. The encoded protein is CASRRTGQGQEQYF. The chain carries TRBV7-9 and TRBJ2-7, with 9 bases lining up with TRBD1. V trimming: 8 bases; J trimming: 7 bases; junction bases outside the gene matches: 12. This CDR3 has 14 amino acids. The germline V gene has CDR1 SEHNR and CDR2 FQNEAQ (reference sequence). The full variable domain, with the rest looked up from reference TRBV7-9 and TRBJ2-7, is DTGVSQNPRHKITKRGQNVTFRCDPISEHNRLYWYRQTLGQGPEFLTYFQNEAQLEKSRLLSDRFSAERPKGSFSTLEIQRTEQGDSAMYLCASRRTGQGQEQYFGPGTRLTVT.

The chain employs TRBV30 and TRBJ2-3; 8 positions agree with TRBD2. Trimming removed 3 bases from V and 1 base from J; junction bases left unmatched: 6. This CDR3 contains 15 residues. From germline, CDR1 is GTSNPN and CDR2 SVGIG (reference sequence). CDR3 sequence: CAWRRAGEGTDTQYF. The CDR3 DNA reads TGTGCCTGGAGACGAGCGGGAGAAGGCACAGATACGCAGTATTTT.

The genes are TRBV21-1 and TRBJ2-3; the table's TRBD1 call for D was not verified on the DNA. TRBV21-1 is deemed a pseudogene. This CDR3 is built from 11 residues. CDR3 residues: CASRQGGTQYF. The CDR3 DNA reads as TGTGCCAGCAGGCAGGGTGGTACGCAGTATTTT.

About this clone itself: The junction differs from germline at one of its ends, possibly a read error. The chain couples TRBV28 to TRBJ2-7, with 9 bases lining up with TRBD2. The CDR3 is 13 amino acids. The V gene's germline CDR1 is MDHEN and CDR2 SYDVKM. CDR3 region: CASSLGTGLAGFF. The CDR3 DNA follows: TGTGCCAGCAGTTTAGGGACTGGGCTAGCGGGATTCTTC. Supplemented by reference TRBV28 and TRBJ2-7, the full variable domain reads DVKVTQSSRYLVKRTGEKVFLECVQDMDHENMFWYRQDPGLGLRLIYFSYDVKMKEKGDIPEGYSVSREKKERFSLILESASTNQTSMYLCASSLGTGLAGFFGPGTRLTVT.

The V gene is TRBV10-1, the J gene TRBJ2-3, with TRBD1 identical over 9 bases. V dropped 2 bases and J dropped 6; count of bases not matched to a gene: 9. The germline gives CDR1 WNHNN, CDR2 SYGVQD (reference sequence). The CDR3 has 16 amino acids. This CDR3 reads CASSEPGTGMSDTQYF. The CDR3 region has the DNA TGCGCCAGCAGTGAGCCCGGGACAGGGATGAGTGATACGCAGTATTTT.

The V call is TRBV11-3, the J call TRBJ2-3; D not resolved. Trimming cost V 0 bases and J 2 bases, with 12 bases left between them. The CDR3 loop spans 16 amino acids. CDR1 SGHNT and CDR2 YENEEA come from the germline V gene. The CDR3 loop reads CASSLERRRHTDTQYF. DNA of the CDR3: TGTGCCAGCAGCTTAGAGCGCAGGAGACACACAGATACGCAGTATTTT.

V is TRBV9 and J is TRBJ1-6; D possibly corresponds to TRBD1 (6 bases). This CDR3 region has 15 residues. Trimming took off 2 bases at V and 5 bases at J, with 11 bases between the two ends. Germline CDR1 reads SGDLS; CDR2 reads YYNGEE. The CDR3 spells CASSVSGEHNSPLHF. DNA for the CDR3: TGTGCCAGCAGCGTTTCAGGGGAACATAATTCACCCCTCCACTTT.

For the CDR3, the DNA is TGTGCCAGCAGCTTGACTCGGGGCGTCTATAGCAATCAGCCCCAGCATTTT. This translates into CASSLTRGVYSNQPQHF. The chain combines TRBV5-6 with TRBJ1-5; perhaps TRBD1 as D (5 bases). The CDR3 contains 17 residues. V was pared by 1 base and J by 0 bases, with 14 bases between. CDR1 SGHDT and CDR2 YYEEEE come from the germline V gene.

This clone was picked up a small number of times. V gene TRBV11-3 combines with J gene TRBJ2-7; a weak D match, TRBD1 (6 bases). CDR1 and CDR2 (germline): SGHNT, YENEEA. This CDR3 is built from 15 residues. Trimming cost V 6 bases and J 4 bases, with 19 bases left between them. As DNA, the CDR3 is TGTGCCAGCAGTAACGGAGTACAGGGTTTGTACGAGCAGTACTTC. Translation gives CASSNGVQGLYEQYF.

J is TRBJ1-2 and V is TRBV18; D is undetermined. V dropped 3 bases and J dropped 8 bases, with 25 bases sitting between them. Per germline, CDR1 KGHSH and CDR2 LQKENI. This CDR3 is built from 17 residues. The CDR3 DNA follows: TGTGCCAGCTCACCGACCCCGGAGGAGTTCTCATTGAAGGGCTACACCTTC. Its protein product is CASSPTPEEFSLKGYTF.

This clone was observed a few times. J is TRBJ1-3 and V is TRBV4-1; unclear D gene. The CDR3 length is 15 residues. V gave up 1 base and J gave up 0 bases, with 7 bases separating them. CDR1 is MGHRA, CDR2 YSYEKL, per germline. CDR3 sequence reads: CASSQGQVSGNTIYF. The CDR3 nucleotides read TGCGCCAGCAGCCAAGGCCAGGTCTCTGGAAACACCATATATTTT.

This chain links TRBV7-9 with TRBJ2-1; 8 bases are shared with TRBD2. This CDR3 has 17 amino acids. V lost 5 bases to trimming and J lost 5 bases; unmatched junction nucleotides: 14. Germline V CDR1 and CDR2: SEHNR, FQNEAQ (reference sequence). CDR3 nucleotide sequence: TGTGCCAGCAGCCCCGGTAGGAGCGGGAGCAAAGACAATGAGCAGTTCTTC. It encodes CASSPGRSGSKDNEQFF. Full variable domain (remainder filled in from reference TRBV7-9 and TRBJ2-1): DTGVSQNPRHKITKRGQNVTFRCDPISEHNRLYWYRQTLGQGPEFLTYFQNEAQLEKSRLLSDRFSAERPKGSFSTLEIQRTEQGDSAMYLCASSPGRSGSKDNEQFFGPGTRLTVL.

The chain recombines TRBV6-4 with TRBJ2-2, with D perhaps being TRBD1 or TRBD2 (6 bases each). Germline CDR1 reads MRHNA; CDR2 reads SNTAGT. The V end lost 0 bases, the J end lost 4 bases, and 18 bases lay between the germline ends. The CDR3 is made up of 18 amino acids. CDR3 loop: CASSDSVSGAEVTGELFF. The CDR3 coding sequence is TGTGCCAGCAGTGACTCGGTGTCGGGGGCAGAGGTCACCGGGGAGCTGTTTTTT.

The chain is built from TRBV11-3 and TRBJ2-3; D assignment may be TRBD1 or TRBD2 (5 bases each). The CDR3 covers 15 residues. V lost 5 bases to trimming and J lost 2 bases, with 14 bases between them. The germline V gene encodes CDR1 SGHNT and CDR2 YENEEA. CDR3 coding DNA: TGTGCCAGCAGCCCCCGGGGACCATCCACAGATACGCAGTATTTT. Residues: CASSPRGPSTDTQYF.

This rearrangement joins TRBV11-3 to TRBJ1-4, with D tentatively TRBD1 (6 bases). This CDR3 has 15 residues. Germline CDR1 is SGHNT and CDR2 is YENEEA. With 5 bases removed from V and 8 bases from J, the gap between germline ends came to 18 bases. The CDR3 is CASSVAGTQGEKLFF. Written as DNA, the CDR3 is TGTGCCAGCAGCGTCGCCGGCACCCAGGGGGAAAAACTGTTTTTT.